This TCR beta chain stems from a study of blood T cell repertoires in COVID-19. The overall study: Sites in the United States, Italy and Spain provided acute and convalescent COVID-19 samples.

Germline V gives CDR1 MNHEY, CDR2 SMNVEV (reference sequence). CDR3 size: 14 residues. With V trimmed by 6 bases and J by 0 bases, 1 base remained unmatched. In the authors' methods: Reference gene primer amplification gave estimated nucleated cell counts. Assay: immunoSEQ multiplex PCR; the TCRdb copy retains only in-frame clones and omits some. V, J and clone size are those of that table, while D and trimming were read from the DNA. The sample lists around 170,000 clones, around 80% occurring once. The specimen sequenced was peripheral blood. The rearrangement joins TRBV27 to TRBJ2-2; 7 positions agree with TRBD2. The origin of this receptor is a man under 40 with active or convalescent COVID-19. CDR3 sequence (DNA): TGTGCCAGCAGGGCGGGAGCGAACACCGGGGAGCTGTTTTTT. This gives the protein CASRAGANTGELFF.